This T cell receptor (beta chain) emerged from a study of blood T cell repertoires in COVID-19. Study summary: COVID-19 samples, acute and convalescent, were from the United States, Italy and Spain. The cDNA or gDNA used as material had been derived from T cells, B-cell-depleted T cells, or PBMCs.

This clone has only a few counts. Assay: immunoSEQ multiplex PCR; the TCRdb copy retains only in-frame clones and omits some. This table holds approximately 170,000 clones, about 85% found once. The clonotype originates from a man of 80 years or more with COVID-19, enrolled during active disease. The specimen was peripheral blood.

The CDR3 bases are TGTGCCAGCAGCTATAAGGGGCTTTCCGGGGAGCTGTTTTTT. Translated: CASSYKGLSGELFF. V and J are TRBV7-9 and TRBJ2-2; TRBD1 is a possible D gene (5 bases). The CDR3 consists of 14 residues. V was pared by 4 bases and J by 6 bases, with 12 bases between. The germline CDR1 and CDR2 sequences are SEHNR and FQNEAQ (reference sequence).